The rows below give T cell receptor beta chains drawn from one sample of a study of blood T cell repertoires in COVID-19. Generated by immunoSEQ multiplex PCR, the TCRdb table keeps only in-frame clones and is missing some. The sample comprises 310,000 or so clones, approximately 86% of which are singletons, and more than 7.5% rests with the top ten. Sequencing input: peripheral blood. These TCRs come from a man aged 25 to 40 with COVID-19, enrolled during active disease. CDR3s include the opening cysteine and the closing phenylalanine or tryptophan. D genes are given only for firm matches. The size of a clone is reported for some rows only, either as once, few or many, or as a class for expanded clones.

abundance	d_gene	v_gene	j_gene	CDR3nt	CDR3aa
.	TRBD1	TRBV4-1	TRBJ2-3	TGCGCCAGCAGCCAATTCGGACAGGGTTCATCCACAGATACGCAGTATTTT	CASSQFGQGSSTDTQYF
few	TRBD1	TRBV7-9	TRBJ1-1	TGTGCCAGCAGCTCCCGATTTTCGACAGGGGTTGACACTGAAGCTTTCTTT	CASSSRFSTGVDTEAFF
.	TRBD2	TRBV18	TRBJ2-1	TGTGCCAGCTCACCCGGACTAGCCGCGGATGAGCAGTTCTTC	CASSPGLAADEQFF
.	TRBD1	TRBV5-4	TRBJ1-1	TGTGCCAGCAGCCCAAGACAGGGCGCAGCTTTCTTT	CASSPRQGAAFF
.	.	TRBV6-6	TRBJ2-2	TGTGCCAGCAGGCAACAGGCAAACACCGGGGAGCTGTTTTTT	CASRQQANTGELFF
.	.	TRBV7-9	TRBJ1-2	TGTGCCAGCAGCTTAGGGAGCCGACGAGCTAACTATGGCTACACCTTC	CASSLGSRRANYGYTF
.	TRBD1	TRBV9	TRBJ1-3	TGTGCCAGCGGGGGGACAGGTCAAAACACCATATATTTT	CASGGTGQNTIYF
few	.	TRBV6-1	TRBJ2-1	TGTGCCAGCAGTGAATGGGGGGGCGCAAGCGATGAGCAGTTCTTC	CASSEWGGASDEQFF
.	.	TRBV28	TRBJ1-2	TGTGCCAGCAGCCTCCTCAGGGAGGCCTATGGCTACACCTTC	CASSLLREAYGYTF
.	.	TRBV28	TRBJ1-5	TGTGCCAGCAGTCCCGGGACACACTATAGCAATCAGCCCCAGCATTTT	CASSPGTHYSNQPQHF
.	TRBD1	TRBV11-2	TRBJ1-2	TGTGCCAGCAGCTCCGTGGGACAGGGCCGTGGCTACACCTTC	CASSSVGQGRGYTF
.	TRBD1	TRBV5-4	TRBJ1-2	TGTGCCAGCAGCTTGGGAGAGGACAGGGGCTCGAACTATGGCTACACCTTC	CASSLGEDRGSNYGYTF
few	.	TRBV6-6	TRBJ1-1	TGTGCCAGCAGTTACGGACAGAACACTGAAGCTTTCTTT	CASSYGQNTEAFF
.	.	TRBV13	TRBJ1-1	TGTGCCAGCAGCACTCAGGGAGGACGCACTGAAGCTTTCTTT	CASSTQGGRTEAFF
.	.	TRBV4-1	TRBJ2-6	TGCGCCAGCAGCCAATTCGTCTTAATTAAAGGGGCCGGGGCCAACGTCCTGACTTTC	CASSQFVLIKGAGANVLTF
.	.	TRBV3-1/TRBV3-2	TRBJ1-2	TGTGCCAGCAGCCAAGGAAAGGGAGGCGCCTATGGCTACACCTTC	CASSQGKGGAYGYTF
.	.	TRBV19	TRBJ2-7	TGTGCCAGTAGCTACCCGGGTGTCTACGAGCAGTACTTC	CASSYPGVYEQYF
.	.	TRBV4-1	TRBJ1-1	TGCGCCAGCAGCCGTATCTCAGGGTATAGCACTGAAGCTTTCTTT	CASSRISGYSTEAFF
.	.	TRBV2	TRBJ2-2	TGTGCCAGCAGTCGGTCCCCGGCGAACACCGGGGAGCTGTTTTTT	CASSRSPANTGELFF
.	TRBD1	TRBV19	TRBJ1-5	TGTGCCAGTTCGGGACAGAGGGTCAATCAGCCCCAGCATTTT	CASSGQRVNQPQHF
.	.	TRBV6-5	TRBJ2-1	TGTGCCAGCTACGGGAATGAGCAGTTCTTC	CASYGNEQFF
.	TRBD1	TRBV30	TRBJ2-3	TGTGCCTGGACCCAGGGGGCGTCCCTGGGGGATACGCAGTATTTT	CAWTQGASLGDTQYF
.	TRBD1	TRBV30	TRBJ2-1	TGTGCCTGGAGTGTGGGGACAGGGTTCTACAATGAGCAGTTCTTC	CAWSVGTGFYNEQFF
.	TRBD2	TRBV6-6	TRBJ2-2	TGTGCCAGCAGTTATCGGCGGGGGGCCACCGGGGAGCTGTTTTTT	CASSYRRGATGELFF
.	TRBD2	TRBV11-2	TRBJ2-1	TGTGCCAGCAGCTCGAGCGGGGTTCACAATGAGCAGTTCTTC	CASSSSGVHNEQFF
.	.	TRBV28	TRBJ1-5	TGTGCCAGCAGTTGGCGGCAGGGGAGTCAGCCCCAGCATTTT	CASSWRQGSQPQHF
.	.	TRBV18	TRBJ2-4	TGTGCCAGCTCACCATCCAGGGTTGCCAAAAACATTCAGTACTTC	CASSPSRVAKNIQYF
.	.	TRBV6-5	TRBJ1-1	TGTGCCAGCATCCCCCGAGAGGGTATAACTGAAGCTTTCTTT	CASIPREGITEAFF
.	.	TRBV5-6	TRBJ1-1	TGTGCCAGCAGCTTTTTGTACTCAGAAGCTTTCTTT	CASSFLYSEAFF
.	.	TRBV4-3	TRBJ1-4	TGCGCCAGCAGCCAAGAAGTAACAGGACCGTATGAAAAACTGTTTTTT	CASSQEVTGPYEKLFF
once	.	TRBV6-2/TRBV6-3	TRBJ2-7	TGTGCCAGCAGTTACCCTAGCGCTACCTACGAGCAGTACTTC	CASSYPSATYEQYF